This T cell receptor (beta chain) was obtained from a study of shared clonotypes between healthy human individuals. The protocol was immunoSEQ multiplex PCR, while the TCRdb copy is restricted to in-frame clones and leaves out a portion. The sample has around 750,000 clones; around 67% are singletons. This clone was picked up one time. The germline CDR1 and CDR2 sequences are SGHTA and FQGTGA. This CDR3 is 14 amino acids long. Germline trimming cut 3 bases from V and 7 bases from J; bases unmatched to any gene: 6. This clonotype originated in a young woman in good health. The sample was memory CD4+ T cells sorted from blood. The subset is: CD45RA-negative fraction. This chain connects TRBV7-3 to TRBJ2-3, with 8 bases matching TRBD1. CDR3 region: CASSFGTGRNTQYF. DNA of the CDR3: TGTGCCAGCAGCTTCGGGACAGGACGGAATACGCAGTATTTT.